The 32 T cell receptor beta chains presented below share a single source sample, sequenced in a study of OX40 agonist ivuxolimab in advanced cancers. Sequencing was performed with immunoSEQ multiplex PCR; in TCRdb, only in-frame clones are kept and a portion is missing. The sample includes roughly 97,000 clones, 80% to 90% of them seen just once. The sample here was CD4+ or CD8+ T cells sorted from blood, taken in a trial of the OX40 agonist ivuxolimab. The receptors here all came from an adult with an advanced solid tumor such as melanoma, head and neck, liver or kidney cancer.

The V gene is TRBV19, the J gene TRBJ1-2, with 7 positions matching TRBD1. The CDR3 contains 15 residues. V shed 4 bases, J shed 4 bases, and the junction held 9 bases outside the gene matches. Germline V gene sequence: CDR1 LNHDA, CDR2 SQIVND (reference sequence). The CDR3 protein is CASSRLPGGGYGYTF. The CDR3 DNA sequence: TGTGCCAGTAGTAGATTGCCAGGGGGAGGCTATGGCTACACCTTC.

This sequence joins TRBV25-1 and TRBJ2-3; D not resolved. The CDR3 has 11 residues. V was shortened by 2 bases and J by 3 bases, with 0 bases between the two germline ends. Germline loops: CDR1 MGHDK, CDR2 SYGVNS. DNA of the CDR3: TGTGCCAGCAGTGAAACAGATACGCAGTATTTT. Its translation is CASSETDTQYF.

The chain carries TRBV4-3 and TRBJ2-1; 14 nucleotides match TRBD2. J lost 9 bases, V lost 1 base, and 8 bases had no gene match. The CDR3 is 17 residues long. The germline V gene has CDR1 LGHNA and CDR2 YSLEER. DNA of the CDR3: TGCGCCAGCAGCCAAGGGGGACTAGCGGGAGTCTTTCGTGAGCAGTTCTTC. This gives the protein CASSQGGLAGVFREQFF.

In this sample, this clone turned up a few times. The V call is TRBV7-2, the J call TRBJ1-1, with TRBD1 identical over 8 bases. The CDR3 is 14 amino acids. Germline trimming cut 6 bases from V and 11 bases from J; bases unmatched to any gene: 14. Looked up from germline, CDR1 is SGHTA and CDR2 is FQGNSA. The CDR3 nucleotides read TGTGCCAGCAGAGTCGACAGGGGAGGAGGGAGGGCTTTCTTT. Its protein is CASRVDRGGGRAFF.

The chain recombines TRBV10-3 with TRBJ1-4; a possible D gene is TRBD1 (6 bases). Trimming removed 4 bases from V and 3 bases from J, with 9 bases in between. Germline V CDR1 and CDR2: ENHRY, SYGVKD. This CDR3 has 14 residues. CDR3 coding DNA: TGTGCCATCAGTGTCGGACAGTCTAATGAAAAACTGTTTTTT. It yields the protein CAISVGQSNEKLFF.

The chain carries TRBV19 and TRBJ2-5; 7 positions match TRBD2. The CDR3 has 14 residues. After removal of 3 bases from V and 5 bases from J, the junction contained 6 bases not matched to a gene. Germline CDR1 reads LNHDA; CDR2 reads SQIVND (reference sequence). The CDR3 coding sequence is TGTGCCAGTAGTATTGTAGCGGGTGGGGAGACCCAGTACTTC. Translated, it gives CASSIVAGGETQYF.

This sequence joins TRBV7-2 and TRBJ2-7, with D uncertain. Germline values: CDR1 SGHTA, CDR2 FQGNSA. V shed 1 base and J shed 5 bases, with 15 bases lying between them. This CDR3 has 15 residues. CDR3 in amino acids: CASSLEAFTVHEQYF. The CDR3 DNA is TGTGCCAGCAGCTTAGAAGCGTTTACTGTCCACGAGCAGTACTTC.

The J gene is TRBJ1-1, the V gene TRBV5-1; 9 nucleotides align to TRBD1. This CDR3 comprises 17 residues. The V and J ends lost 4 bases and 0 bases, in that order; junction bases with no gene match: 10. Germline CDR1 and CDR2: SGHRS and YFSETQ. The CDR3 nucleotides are TGCGCCAGCAGCAAGGGACAGGGAGGTGGCATGAACACTGAAGCTTTCTTT. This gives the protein CASSKGQGGGMNTEAFF.

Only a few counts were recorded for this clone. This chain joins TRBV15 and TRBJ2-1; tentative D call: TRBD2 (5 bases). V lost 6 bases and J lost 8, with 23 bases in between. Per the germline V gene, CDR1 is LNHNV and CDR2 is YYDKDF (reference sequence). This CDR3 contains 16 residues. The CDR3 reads CATSELRPGIYHEQFF. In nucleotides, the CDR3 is TGTGCCACCAGTGAGTTGCGGCCCGGGATATACCATGAGCAGTTCTTC. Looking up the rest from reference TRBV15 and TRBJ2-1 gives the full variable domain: DAMVIQNPRYQVTQFGKPVTLSCSQTLNHNVMYWYQQKSSQAPKLLFHYYDKDFNNEADTPDNFQSRRPNTSFCFLDIRSPGLGDTAMYLCATSELRPGIYHEQFFGPGTRLTVL.

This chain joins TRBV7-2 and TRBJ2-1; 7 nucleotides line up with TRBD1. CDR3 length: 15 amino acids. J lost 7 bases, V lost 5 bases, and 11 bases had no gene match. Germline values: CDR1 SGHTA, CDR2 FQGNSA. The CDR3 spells CASSLGQGTVNEQFF. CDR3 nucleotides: TGTGCCAGCAGCCTCGGCCAGGGGACAGTAAATGAGCAGTTCTTC. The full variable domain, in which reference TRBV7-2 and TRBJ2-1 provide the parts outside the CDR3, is GAGVSQSPSNKVTEKGKDVELRCDPISGHTALYWYRQSLGQGLEFLIYFQGNSAPDKSGLPSDRFSAERTGGSVSTLTIQRTQQEDSAVYLCASSLGQGTVNEQFFGPGTRLTVL.

This CDR3 reads CASSYSSTSPVAFF. DNA for the CDR3: TGTGCCAGCAGTTACTCGAGCACGAGCCCCGTAGCTTTCTTT. The chain recombines TRBV6-5 with TRBJ1-1, with unresolved D. The CDR3 sequence is 14 residues long. Trimming shortened V by 0 bases and J by 10 bases, and 15 bases separated the two germline ends. Germline loops: CDR1 MNHEY, CDR2 SVGAGI.

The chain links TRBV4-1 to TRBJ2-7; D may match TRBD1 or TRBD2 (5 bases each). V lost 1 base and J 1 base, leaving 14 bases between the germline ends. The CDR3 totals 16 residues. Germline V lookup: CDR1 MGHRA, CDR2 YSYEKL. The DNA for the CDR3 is TGCGCCAGCAGCCAAGTAGGGACCGGGTGGTCCTACGAGCAGTACTTC. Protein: CASSQVGTGWSYEQYF.

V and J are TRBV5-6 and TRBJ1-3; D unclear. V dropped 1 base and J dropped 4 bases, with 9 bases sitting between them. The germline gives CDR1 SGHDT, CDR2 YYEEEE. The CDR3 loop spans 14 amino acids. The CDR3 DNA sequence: TGTGCCAGCAGCTTGTACGGGCAGGGAAACACCATATATTTT. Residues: CASSLYGQGNTIYF.

The DNA for the CDR3 is TGCGCCAGCACAAAGGACAGTTCATCGGACTATGGCTACACCTTC. Protein product: CASTKDSSSDYGYTF. This chain joins TRBV5-1 and TRBJ1-2; possibly TRBD1 for D (6 bases). The V gene lost 6 bases and the J gene lost 3 bases, with 18 bases spanning the gap. The length of the CDR3 is 15 residues. The germline CDR1 and CDR2 sequences are SGHRS and YFSETQ. Full variable domain (outside the CDR3, taken from reference TRBV5-1 and TRBJ1-2): KAGVTQTPRYLIKTRGQQVTLSCSPISGHRSVSWYQQTPGQGLQFLFEYFSETQRNKGNFPGRFSGRQFSNSRSEMNVSTLELGDSALYLCASTKDSSSDYGYTFGSGTRLTVV.

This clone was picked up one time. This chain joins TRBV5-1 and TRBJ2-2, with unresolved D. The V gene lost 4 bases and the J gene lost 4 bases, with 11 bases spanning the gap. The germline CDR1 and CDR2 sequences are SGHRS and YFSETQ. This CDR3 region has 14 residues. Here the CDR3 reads CASSQSQTTGELFF. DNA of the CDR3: TGCGCCAGCAGCCAAAGTCAGACCACCGGGGAGCTGTTTTTT.

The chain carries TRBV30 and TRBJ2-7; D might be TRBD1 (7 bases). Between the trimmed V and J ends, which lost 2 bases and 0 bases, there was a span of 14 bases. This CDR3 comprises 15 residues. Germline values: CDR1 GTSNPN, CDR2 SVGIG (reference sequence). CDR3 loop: CAWSPGTAGSYEQYF. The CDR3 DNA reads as TGTGCCTGGAGTCCCGGGACAGCGGGCTCCTACGAGCAGTACTTC.

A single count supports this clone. The CDR3 loop is CASSPSPHPRLEQYF. The DNA of the CDR3 is TGTGCCAGCAGCCCTAGTCCGCACCCGCGGTTAGAGCAGTACTTC. This chain joins TRBV7-9 and TRBJ2-7; no clear D. There are 15 residues in the CDR3. V was cut by 5 bases and J by 7 bases, with 21 bases left in between. Germline lookup yields CDR1 SEHNR and CDR2 FQNEAQ (reference sequence).

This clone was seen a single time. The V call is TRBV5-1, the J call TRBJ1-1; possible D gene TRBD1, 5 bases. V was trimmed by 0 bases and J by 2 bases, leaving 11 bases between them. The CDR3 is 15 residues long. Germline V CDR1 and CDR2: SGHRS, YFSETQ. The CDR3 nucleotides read TGCGCCAGCAGCTTGGTGGGGGGTACAAACACTGAAGCTTTCTTT. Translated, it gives CASSLVGGTNTEAFF.

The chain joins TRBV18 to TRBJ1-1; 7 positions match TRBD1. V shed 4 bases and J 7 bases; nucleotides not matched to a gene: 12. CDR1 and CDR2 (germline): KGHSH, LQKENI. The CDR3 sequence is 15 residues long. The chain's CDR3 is CASSHNDRATGEAFF. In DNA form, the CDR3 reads TGTGCCAGCTCACACAATGACAGGGCTACTGGTGAAGCTTTCTTT.

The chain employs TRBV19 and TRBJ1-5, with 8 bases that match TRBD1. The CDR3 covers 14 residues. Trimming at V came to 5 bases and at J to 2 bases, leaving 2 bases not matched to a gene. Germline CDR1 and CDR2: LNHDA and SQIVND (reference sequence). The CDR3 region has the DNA TGTGCCAGTAGTGACAGGGGAGGCAATCAGCCCCAGCATTTT. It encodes CASSDRGGNQPQHF.

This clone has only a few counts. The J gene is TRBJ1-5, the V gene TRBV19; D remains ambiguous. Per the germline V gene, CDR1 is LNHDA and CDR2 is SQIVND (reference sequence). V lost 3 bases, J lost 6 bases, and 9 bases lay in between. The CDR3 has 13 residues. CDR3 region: CASSISHPQPQHF. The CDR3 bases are TGTGCCAGTAGTATTTCCCACCCTCAGCCCCAGCATTTT. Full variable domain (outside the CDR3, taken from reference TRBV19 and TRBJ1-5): DGGITQSPKYLFRKEGQNVTLSCEQNLNHDAMYWYRQDPGQGLRLIYYSQIVNDFQKGDIAEGYSVSREKKESFPLTVTSAQKNPTAFYLCASSISHPQPQHFGDGTRLSIL.

In DNA form, the CDR3 reads TGTGCCAGCAGTCCAAAACTAGCGGGGTTTCAGTACTTC. Its protein product is CASSPKLAGFQYF. V gene TRBV2 combines with J gene TRBJ2-5; 10 bases agree with TRBD2. CDR3 length: 13 residues. Germline trimming cut 5 bases from V and 11 bases from J; bases unmatched to any gene: 8. Germline V lookup: CDR1 SNHLY, CDR2 FYNNEI. The whole variable domain, filled in from reference TRBV2 and TRBJ2-5, reads EPEVTQTPSHQVTQMGQEVILRCVPISNHLYFYWYRQILGQKVEFLVSFYNNEISEKSEIFDDQFSVERPDGSNFTLKIRSTKLEDSAMYFCASSPKLAGFQYFGPGTRLLVL.

The CDR3 nucleotides are TGTGCCAGCTCACCCAGACTAGCGGGAGTCGCGAACACCGGGGAGCTGTTTTTT. It yields the protein CASSPRLAGVANTGELFF. The chain uses TRBV18 and TRBJ2-2, with TRBD2 matching over 12 bases. V shed 3 bases and J 0 bases; nucleotides not matched to a gene: 5. The CDR3 length is 18 residues. Germline V gene sequence: CDR1 KGHSH, CDR2 LQKENI.

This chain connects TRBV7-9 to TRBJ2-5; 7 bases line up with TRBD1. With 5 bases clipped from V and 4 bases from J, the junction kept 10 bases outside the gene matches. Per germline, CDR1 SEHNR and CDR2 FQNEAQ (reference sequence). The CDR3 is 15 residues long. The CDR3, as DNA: TGTGCCAGCAGCCGATCGACAGGGATTGGAGAGACCCAGTACTTC. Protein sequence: CASSRSTGIGETQYF.

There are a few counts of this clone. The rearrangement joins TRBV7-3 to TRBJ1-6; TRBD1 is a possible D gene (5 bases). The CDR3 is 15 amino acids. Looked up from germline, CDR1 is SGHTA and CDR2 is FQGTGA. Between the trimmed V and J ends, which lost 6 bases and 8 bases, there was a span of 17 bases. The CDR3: CASSLMPSGHSPLHF. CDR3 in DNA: TGTGCCAGCAGTCTAATGCCGTCGGGGCATTCACCCCTCCACTTT.

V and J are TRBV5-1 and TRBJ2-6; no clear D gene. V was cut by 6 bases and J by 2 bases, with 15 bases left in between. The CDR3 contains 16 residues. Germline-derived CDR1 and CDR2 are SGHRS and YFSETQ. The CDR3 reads CASTLGFRTGANVLTF. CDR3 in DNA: TGCGCCAGCACCCTTGGGTTCAGGACTGGGGCCAACGTCCTGACTTTC.

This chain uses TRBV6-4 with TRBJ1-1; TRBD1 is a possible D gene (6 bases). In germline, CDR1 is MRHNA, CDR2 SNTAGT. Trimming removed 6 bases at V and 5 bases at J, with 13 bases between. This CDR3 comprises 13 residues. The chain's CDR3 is CASSEGQGTEAFF. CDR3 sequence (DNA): TGTGCCAGCAGCGAGGGCCAGGGGACTGAAGCTTTCTTT.

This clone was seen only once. The CDR3 loop reads CASSHGQYMNTEAFF. CDR3 nucleotides: TGCGCCAGCAGCCATGGACAGTACATGAACACTGAAGCTTTCTTT. The chain links TRBV5-1 to TRBJ1-1; the D gene is possibly TRBD1 (6 bases). The length of the CDR3 is 15 residues. The germline gives CDR1 SGHRS, CDR2 YFSETQ. V dropped 4 bases and J dropped 0 bases, with 13 bases sitting between them.

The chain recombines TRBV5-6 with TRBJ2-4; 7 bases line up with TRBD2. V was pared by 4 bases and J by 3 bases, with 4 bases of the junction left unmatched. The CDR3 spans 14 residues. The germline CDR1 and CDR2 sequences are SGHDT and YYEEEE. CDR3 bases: TGTGCCAGCAGCCAACCGGGGGGCAAAAACATTCAGTACTTC. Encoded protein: CASSQPGGKNIQYF. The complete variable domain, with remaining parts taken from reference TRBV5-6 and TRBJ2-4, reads DAGVTQSPTHLIKTRGQQVTLRCSPKSGHDTVSWYQQALGQGPQFIFQYYEEEERQRGNFPDRFSGHQFPNYSSELNVNALLLGDSALYLCASSQPGGKNIQYFGAGTRLSVL.

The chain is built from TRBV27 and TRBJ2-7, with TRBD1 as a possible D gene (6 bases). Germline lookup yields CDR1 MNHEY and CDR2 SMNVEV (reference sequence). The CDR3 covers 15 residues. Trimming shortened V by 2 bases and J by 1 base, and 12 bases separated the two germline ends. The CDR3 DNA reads TGTGCCAGCAGTTTAAGTCCAGGGGTATCCTACGAGCAGTACTTC. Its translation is CASSLSPGVSYEQYF.

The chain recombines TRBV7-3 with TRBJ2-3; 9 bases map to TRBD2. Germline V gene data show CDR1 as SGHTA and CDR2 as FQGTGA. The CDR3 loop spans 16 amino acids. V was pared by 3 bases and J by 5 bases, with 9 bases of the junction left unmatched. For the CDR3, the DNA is TGTGCCAGCAGCTTGGGGAGTAGCGGGAGTATAGATACGCAGTATTTT. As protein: CASSLGSSGSIDTQYF.

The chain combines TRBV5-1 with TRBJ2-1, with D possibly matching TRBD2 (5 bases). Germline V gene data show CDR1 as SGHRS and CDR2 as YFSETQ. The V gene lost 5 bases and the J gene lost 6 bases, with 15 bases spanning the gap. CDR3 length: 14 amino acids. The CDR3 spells CASSRGSSPNEQFF. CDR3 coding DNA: TGCGCCAGCAGTCGGGGATCCAGCCCCAATGAGCAGTTCTTC.